These T cell receptor beta chains were read from a single sample in a study of T cells after yellow fever vaccination. MiXCR, run by TCRdb on the 5' RACE reads, gives a single entry per CDR3 protein. The sample holds about 630,000 distinct CDR3 sequences; 9% to 15% are singletons and the top ten take more than 12%. The source material was PBMCs, sampled on the day of the yellow fever booster vaccination. All receptors derive from a young man who received the YFV17D yellow fever vaccine. Each CDR3 is given with its conserved first and last residue. A D gene is named only where the DNA matches it firmly. The listing skips clone size in some rows; elsewhere it reads once, few, many or a size class.

abundance	v_gene	d_gene	j_gene	CDR3nt	CDR3aa
NA	TRBV18	TRBD2	TRBJ2-3	TGTGCCAGTGCGACTAGCGGCGTCACAGATACGCAGTATTTT	CASATSGVTDTQYF
few	TRBV7-2	TRBD1	TRBJ1-2	TGTGCCAGCAGATTAGACAGGGGGATCTATGGCTACACCTTC	CASRLDRGIYGYTF
many	TRBV6-1	NA	TRBJ2-1	TGTGCCAGCAGTGAAAATTACAATGAGCAGTTCTTC	CASSENYNEQFF
few	TRBV5-5	TRBD2	TRBJ2-3	TGTGCCAGCAGCTTGCGTTCCCCGGGACTAGCGCGCGATACGCAGTATTTT	CASSLRSPGLARDTQYF
few	TRBV4-2	TRBD2	TRBJ2-7	TGTGCCAGCAGCCATTCGACTAGCGCTAGCTCCTACGAGCAGTACTTC	CASSHSTSASSYEQYF
few	TRBV19	TRBD1	TRBJ1-1	TGTGCCAGTAGTACCGCCACAGGGGGAATGAACACTGAAGCTTTCTTT	CASSTATGGMNTEAFF
many	TRBV7-2	NA	TRBJ2-3	TGTGCCAGCAGCCGACAGACAGGTCAAGATACGCAGTATTTT	CASSRQTGQDTQYF
few	TRBV29-1	TRBD2	TRBJ2-4	TGCAGCGTAGCCGGGACTAGCGGCCTAGCCAAAAACATTCAGTACTTC	CSVAGTSGLAKNIQYF
NA	TRBV20-1	NA	TRBJ2-1	TGCAGTGCCCACCAGGAGGGCCGGGGTGAGCAGTTCTTC	CSAHQEGRGEQFF
few	TRBV12-3/TRBV12-4	NA	TRBJ2-1	TGTGCCAGCGCCAGGGGGGAAATCTACAATGAGCAGTTCTTC	CASARGEIYNEQFF
NA	TRBV5-1	NA	TRBJ2-5	TGCGCCAGCAGCTTAACGGGACTTTGGGGCCAAGAGACCCAGTACTTC	CASSLTGLWGQETQYF
NA	TRBV27	TRBD2	TRBJ2-1	TGTGCCAGCAGACCGTTGGAGCGCGGGAGTTTGTATGAGCAGTTCTTC	CASRPLERGSLYEQFF
NA	TRBV30	TRBD2	TRBJ2-3	TGTGCCTGGAGTGGCTTAGCGGGAGATAACACAGATACGCAGTATTTT	CAWSGLAGDNTDTQYF
NA	TRBV20-1	NA	TRBJ2-7	TGCAGTGCCCTCCTGGAGGAGATGTCCTACGAGCAGTACTTC	CSALLEEMSYEQYF
NA	TRBV12-3/TRBV12-4	TRBD1	TRBJ1-3	TGTGCCAGCAGTGTCTCCTCAGGGGGCTCTGGAAACACCATATATTTT	CASSVSSGGSGNTIYF
few	TRBV6-5	NA	TRBJ1-2	TGTGCCAGCAGTTACCAGGGAAGATATGGCTACACCTTC	CASSYQGRYGYTF
few	TRBV20-1	NA	TRBJ2-7	TGCAGTGCTAGAGTTTTCCGGTCCTACGAGCAGTACTTC	CSARVFRSYEQYF
NA	TRBV7-9	TRBD2	TRBJ2-1	TGTGCCAGCGTTGGGCTAGCGGGAGTCTACAATGAGCAGTTCTTC	CASVGLAGVYNEQFF
NA	TRBV11-1	TRBD2	TRBJ2-2	TGTGCCAGCAGAGGGACTAGCGGGAGTTCCGGGGAGCTGTTTTTT	CASRGTSGSSGELFF
many	TRBV6-5	NA	TRBJ2-7	TGTGCCAGCAGTTACTCGGCCCTCAGGGGCACCTACGAGCAGTACTTC	CASSYSALRGTYEQYF
NA	TRBV5-1	TRBD2	TRBJ2-1	TGCGCCAGCAGCCCCGTAATGGGACTAGCGGGAGTACCCACTGGGAATGAGCAGTTCTTC	CASSPVMGLAGVPTGNEQFF
NA	TRBV5-1	NA	TRBJ2-7	TGCGCCAGCAGCTTGGTTCAGGGTGGGGACGAGCAGTACTTC	CASSLVQGGDEQYF
few	TRBV20-1	TRBD1	TRBJ1-5	TGCAGTGCTAGGGCCCTGGCAGGGGGCCGCAATCAGCCCCAGCATTTT	CSARALAGGRNQPQHF
few	TRBV3-1	NA	TRBJ2-7	TGTGCCAGCAGCCCCCCGGAGGCCCCCTACGAGCAGTACTTC	CASSPPEAPYEQYF